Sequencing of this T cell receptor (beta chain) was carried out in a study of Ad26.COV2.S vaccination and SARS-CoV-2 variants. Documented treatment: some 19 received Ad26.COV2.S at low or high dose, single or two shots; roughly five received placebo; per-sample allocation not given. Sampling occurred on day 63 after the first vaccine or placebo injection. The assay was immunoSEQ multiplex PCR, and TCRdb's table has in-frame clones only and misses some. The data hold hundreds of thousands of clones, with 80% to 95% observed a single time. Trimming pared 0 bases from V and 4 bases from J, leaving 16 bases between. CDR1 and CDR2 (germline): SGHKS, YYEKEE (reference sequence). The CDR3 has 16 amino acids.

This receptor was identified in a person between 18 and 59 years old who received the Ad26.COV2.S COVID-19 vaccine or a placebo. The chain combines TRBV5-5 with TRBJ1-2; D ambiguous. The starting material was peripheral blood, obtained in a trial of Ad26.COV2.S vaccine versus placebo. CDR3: CASSLEDGALGYGYTF. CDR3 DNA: TGTGCCAGCAGCTTGGAGGATGGAGCTCTTGGCTATGGCTACACCTTC.